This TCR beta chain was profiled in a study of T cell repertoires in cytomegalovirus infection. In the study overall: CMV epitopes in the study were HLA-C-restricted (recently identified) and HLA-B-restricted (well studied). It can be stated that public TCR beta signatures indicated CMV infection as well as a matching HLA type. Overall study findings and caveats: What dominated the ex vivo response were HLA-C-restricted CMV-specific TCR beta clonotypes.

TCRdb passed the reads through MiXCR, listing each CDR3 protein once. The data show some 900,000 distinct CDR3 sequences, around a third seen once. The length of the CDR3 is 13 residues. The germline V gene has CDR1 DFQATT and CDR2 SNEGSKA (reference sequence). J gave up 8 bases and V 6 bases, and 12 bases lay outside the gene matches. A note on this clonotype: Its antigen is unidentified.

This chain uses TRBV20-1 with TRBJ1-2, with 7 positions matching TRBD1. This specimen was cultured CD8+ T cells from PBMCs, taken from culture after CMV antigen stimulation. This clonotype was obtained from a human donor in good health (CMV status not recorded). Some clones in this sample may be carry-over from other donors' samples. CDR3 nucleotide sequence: TGCAGTGCCCCACAGGGGTGGCAGTACGGCTACACCTTC. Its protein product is CSAPQGWQYGYTF.